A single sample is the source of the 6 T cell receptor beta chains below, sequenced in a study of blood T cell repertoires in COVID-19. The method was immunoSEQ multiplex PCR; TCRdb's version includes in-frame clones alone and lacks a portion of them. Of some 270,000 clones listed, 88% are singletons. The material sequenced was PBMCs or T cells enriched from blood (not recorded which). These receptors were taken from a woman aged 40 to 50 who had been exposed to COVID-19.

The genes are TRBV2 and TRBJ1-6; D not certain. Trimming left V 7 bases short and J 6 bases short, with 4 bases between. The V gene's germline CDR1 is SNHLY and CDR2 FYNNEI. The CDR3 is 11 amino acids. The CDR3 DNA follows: TGTGCCAGCACCCTTAATTCACCCCTCCACTTT. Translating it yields CASTLNSPLHF.

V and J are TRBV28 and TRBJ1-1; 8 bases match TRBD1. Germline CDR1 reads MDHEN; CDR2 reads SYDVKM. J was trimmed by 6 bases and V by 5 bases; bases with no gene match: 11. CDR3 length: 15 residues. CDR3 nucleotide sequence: TGTGCCAGCAGTCCTCCTTCAGGGGGCTTCCCTGAAGCTTTCTTT. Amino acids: CASSPPSGGFPEAFF.

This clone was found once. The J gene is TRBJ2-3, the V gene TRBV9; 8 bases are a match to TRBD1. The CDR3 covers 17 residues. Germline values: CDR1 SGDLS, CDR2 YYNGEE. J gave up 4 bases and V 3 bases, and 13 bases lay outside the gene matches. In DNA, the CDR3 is TGTGCCAGCAGCGGAATAAACAGGGGGTCTCGGGCAGATACGCAGTATTTT. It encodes CASSGINRGSRADTQYF.

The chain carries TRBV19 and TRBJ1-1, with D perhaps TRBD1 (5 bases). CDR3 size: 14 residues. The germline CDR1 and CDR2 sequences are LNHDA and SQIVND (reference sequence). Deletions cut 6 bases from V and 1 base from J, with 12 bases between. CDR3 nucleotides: TGTGCCAGTAGCTTACAGGCCCAGAACACTGAAGCTTTCTTT. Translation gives CASSLQAQNTEAFF. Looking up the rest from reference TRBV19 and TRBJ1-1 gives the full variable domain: DGGITQSPKYLFRKEGQNVTLSCEQNLNHDAMYWYRQDPGQGLRLIYYSQIVNDFQKGDIAEGYSVSREKKESFPLTVTSAQKNPTAFYLCASSLQAQNTEAFFGQGTRLTVV.

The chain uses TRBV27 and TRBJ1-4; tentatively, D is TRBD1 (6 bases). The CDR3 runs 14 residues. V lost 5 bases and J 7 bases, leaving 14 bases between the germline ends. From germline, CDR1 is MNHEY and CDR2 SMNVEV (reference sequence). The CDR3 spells CASSLDSISEKLFF. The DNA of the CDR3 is TGTGCCAGCAGTCTGGACAGTATATCTGAAAAACTGTTTTTT.

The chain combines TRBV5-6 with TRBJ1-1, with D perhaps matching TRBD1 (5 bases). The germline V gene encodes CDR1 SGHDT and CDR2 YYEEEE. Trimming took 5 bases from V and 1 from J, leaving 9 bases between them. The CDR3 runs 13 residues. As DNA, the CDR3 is TGTGCCAGCAGTCGACAGTCGAACACTGAAGCTTTCTTT. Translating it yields CASSRQSNTEAFF. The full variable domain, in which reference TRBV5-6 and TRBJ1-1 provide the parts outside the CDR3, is DAGVTQSPTHLIKTRGQQVTLRCSPKSGHDTVSWYQQALGQGPQFIFQYYEEEERQRGNFPDRFSGHQFPNYSSELNVNALLLGDSALYLCASSRQSNTEAFFGQGTRLTVV.